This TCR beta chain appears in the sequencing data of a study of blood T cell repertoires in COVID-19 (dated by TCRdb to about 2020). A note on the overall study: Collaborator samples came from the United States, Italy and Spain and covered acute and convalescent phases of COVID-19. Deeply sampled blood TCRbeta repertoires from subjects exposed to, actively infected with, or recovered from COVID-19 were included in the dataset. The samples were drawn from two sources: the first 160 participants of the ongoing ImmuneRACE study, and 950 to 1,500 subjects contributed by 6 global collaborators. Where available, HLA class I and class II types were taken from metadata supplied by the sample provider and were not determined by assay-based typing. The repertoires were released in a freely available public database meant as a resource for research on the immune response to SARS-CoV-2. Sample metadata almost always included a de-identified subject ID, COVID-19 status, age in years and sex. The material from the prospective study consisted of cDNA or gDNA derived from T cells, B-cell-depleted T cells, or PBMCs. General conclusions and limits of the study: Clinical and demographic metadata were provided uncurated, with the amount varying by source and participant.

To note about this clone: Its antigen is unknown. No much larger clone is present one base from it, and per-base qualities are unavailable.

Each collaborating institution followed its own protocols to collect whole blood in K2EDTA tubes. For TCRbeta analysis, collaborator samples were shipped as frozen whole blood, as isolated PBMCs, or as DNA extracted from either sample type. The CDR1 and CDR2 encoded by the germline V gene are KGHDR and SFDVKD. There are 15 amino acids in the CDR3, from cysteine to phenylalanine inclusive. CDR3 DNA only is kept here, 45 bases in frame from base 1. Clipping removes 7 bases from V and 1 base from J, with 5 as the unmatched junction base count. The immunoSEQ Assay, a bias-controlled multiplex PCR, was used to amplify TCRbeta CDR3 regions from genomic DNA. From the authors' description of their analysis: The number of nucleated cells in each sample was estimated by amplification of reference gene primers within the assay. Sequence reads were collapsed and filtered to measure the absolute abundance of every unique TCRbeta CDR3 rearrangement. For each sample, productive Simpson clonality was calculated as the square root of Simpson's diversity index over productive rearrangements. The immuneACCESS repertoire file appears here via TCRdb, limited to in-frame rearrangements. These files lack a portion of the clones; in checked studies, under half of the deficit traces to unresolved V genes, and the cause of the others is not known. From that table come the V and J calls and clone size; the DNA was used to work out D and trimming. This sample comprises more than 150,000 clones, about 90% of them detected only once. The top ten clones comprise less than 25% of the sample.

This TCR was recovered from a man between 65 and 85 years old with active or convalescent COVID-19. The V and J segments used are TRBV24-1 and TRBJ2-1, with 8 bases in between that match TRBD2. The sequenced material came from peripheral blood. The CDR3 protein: CATRGAGGSYNEQFF. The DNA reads TGTGCCACCAGGGGGGCGGGAGGTTCCTACAATGAGCAGTTCTTC.